These 13 T cell receptor beta chains were all obtained from the same sample, sequenced in a study of T cell changes during pregnancy in multiple sclerosis. Produced via immunoSEQ multiplex PCR; TCRdb's table is partial and in-frame only. The sample lists around 100,000 clones, 92% seen once, with more than 1.5% in the top ten. The source material was peripheral blood, sampled in the third trimester of pregnancy. These receptors were taken from a female donor with multiple sclerosis, enrolled in a pregnancy study.

The chain recombines TRBV28 with TRBJ1-2; tentatively, D is TRBD1 (6 bases). The CDR3 has 15 residues. Per germline, CDR1 MDHEN and CDR2 SYDVKM. V lost 3 bases and J lost 2, with 13 bases in between. DNA of the CDR3: TGTGCCAGCAGTTTGAGGGGGGGGCCGAACTATGGCTACACCTTC. It encodes CASSLRGGPNYGYTF.

The chain recombines TRBV2 with TRBJ2-7, with D perhaps matching TRBD1 (6 bases). The CDR3 spans 15 residues. Germline loops: CDR1 SNHLY, CDR2 FYNNEI. Trimming left V 2 bases short and J 4 bases short, with 15 bases between. The CDR3 bases are TGTGCCAGCAGTGAATACGTAGGCAGGGGTTACGAGCAGTACTTC. Translation: CASSEYVGRGYEQYF.

The chain couples TRBV7-9 to TRBJ2-1, with 8 bases aligning to TRBD2. Germline V gene sequence: CDR1 SEHNR, CDR2 FQNEAQ (reference sequence). With 2 bases clipped from V and 4 bases from J, the junction kept 1 base outside the gene matches. This CDR3 has 14 amino acids. The CDR3 here is CASSLSGGYNEQFF. CDR3 sequence (DNA): TGTGCCAGCAGCTTAAGCGGGGGTTACAATGAGCAGTTCTTC.

The chain recombines TRBV27 with TRBJ2-2, with D maybe TRBD2 (5 bases). Germline CDR1 MNHEY, CDR2 SMNVEV (reference sequence). This CDR3 spans 15 amino acids. Trimming removed 3 bases at V and 1 base at J, with 9 bases between. The CDR3 bases are TGTGCCAGCAGTTTTAGTAGCGTGAACACCGGGGAGCTGTTTTTT. Amino acids: CASSFSSVNTGELFF.

This sequence joins TRBV19 and TRBJ1-2; D remains ambiguous. The CDR3 runs 16 residues. Germline lookup yields CDR1 LNHDA and CDR2 SQIVND (reference sequence). V lost 6 bases and J lost 1, with 18 bases in between. CDR3 coding DNA: TGTGCCAGTAGACCCCTCACCGCGGGGAATAACTATGGCTACACCTTC. As protein: CASRPLTAGNNYGYTF.

This sequence joins TRBV29-1 and TRBJ2-2; TRBD1 aligns across 11 bases. V gave up 5 bases and J gave up 6 bases; unmatched junction bases: 5. In germline, CDR1 is SQVTM, CDR2 ANQGSEA. The CDR3 totals 14 residues. The CDR3: CSVPRDRGAGELFF. The CDR3 region has the DNA TGCAGCGTTCCCCGGGACAGGGGGGCCGGGGAGCTGTTTTTT.

V and J are TRBV6-5 and TRBJ2-1; D may be TRBD2 (7 bases). This CDR3 spans 16 amino acids. Germline values: CDR1 MNHEY, CDR2 SVGAGI. Trimming stripped 4 bases from V and 4 bases from J, with 17 bases between. In DNA, the CDR3 is TGTGCCAGCAGTTCTTGGTCGGGGGGCGGATACAATGAGCAGTTCTTC. Its translation: CASSSWSGGGYNEQFF.

This CDR3 is CASSLGTSGGEQFF. In DNA form, the CDR3 reads TGTGCCAGCAGCTTGGGGACTAGCGGGGGGGAGCAGTTCTTC. The chain has TRBV5-5 and TRBJ2-1, with 14 bases identical to TRBD2. Unmatched junction bases numbered 0, after V lost 0 bases and J lost 10 bases. This CDR3 is 14 amino acids long. From germline, CDR1 is SGHKS and CDR2 YYEKEE (reference sequence).

The CDR3 sequence is CASSVHRGNNEKLFF. The CDR3 region has the DNA TGTGCCAGCAGTGTCCACAGGGGGAACAATGAAAAACTGTTTTTT. V is TRBV25-1 and J is TRBJ1-4, with 8 bases that match TRBD1. This CDR3 contains 15 residues. Looked up from germline, CDR1 is MGHDK and CDR2 is SYGVNS. V lost 4 bases and J lost 5; bases outside the gene matches: 6.

This chain joins TRBV14 and TRBJ2-7, with 8 bases matching TRBD1. The CDR3 loop spans 13 amino acids. V was clipped by 5 bases and J by 5 bases; unmatched bases: 5. Germline loops: CDR1 SGHDN, CDR2 FVKESK. The CDR3 nucleotides read TGTGCCAGCAGCATAGACAGGGGCCACGAGCAGTACTTC. It yields the protein CASSIDRGHEQYF.

V is TRBV28 and J is TRBJ1-2; tentative D call: TRBD1 (5 bases). The CDR3 covers 14 residues. Trimming removed 4 bases at V and 4 bases at J, with 13 bases between. CDR1 and CDR2 from the germline V gene are MDHEN and SYDVKM. For the CDR3, the DNA is TGTGCCAGCAGTTCCCACAGGACCCTCTATGGCTACACCTTC. Translating gives CASSSHRTLYGYTF.

This chain uses TRBV28 with TRBJ1-2; 8 nucleotides agree with TRBD1. The ends lost 5 bases at V and 4 bases at J; junction bases unmatched: 15. CDR3 length: 17 residues. Germline CDR1 is MDHEN and CDR2 is SYDVKM. CDR3 DNA sequence: TGTGCCAGCAGTACAGCCGGACAGGGAGAGGGAAGCTATGGCTACACCTTC. Amino acids: CASSTAGQGEGSYGYTF.

The chain combines TRBV6-4 with TRBJ1-1; D ambiguous. Looked up from germline, CDR1 is MRHNA and CDR2 is SNTAGT. The V gene lost 5 bases and the J gene lost 3 bases, with 10 bases spanning the gap. This CDR3 spans 13 amino acids. The CDR3, as DNA: TGTGCCAGCAGTCGGAGACGGGACACTGAAGCTTTCTTT. Protein sequence: CASSRRRDTEAFF.